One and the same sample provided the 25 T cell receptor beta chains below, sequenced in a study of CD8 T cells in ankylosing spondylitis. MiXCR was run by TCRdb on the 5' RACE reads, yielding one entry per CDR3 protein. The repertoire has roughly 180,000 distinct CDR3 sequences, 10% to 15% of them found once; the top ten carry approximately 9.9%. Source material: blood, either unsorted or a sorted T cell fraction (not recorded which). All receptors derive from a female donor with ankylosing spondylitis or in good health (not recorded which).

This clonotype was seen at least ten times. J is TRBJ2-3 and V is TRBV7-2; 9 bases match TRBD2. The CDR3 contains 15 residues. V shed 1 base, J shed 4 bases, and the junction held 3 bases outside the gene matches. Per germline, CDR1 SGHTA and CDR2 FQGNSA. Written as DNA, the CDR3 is TGTGCCAGCAGCTTAGGGGCGGGAGGGCCAGATACGCAGTATTTT. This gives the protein CASSLGAGGPDTQYF. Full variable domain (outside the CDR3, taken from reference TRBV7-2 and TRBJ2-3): GAGVSQSPSNKVTEKGKDVELRCDPISGHTALYWYRQSLGQGLEFLIYFQGNSAPDKSGLPSDRFSAERTGGSVSTLTIQRTQQEDSAVYLCASSLGAGGPDTQYFGPGTRLTVL.

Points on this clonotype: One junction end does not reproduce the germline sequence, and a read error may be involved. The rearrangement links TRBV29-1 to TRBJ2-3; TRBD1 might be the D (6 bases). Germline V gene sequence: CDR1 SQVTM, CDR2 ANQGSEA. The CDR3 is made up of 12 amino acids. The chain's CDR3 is CSVVFPGDTQDF. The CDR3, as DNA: TGCAGCGTTGTTTTTCCAGGGGATACGCAGGATTTT.

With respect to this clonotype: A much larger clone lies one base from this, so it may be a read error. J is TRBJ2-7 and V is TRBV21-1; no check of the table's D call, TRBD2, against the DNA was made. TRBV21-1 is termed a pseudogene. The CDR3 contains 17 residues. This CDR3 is CASSKSGLAGGTYEQCF. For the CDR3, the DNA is TGTGCCAGCAGCAAATCAGGACTAGCGGGAGGGACCTACGAGCAGTGCTTC.

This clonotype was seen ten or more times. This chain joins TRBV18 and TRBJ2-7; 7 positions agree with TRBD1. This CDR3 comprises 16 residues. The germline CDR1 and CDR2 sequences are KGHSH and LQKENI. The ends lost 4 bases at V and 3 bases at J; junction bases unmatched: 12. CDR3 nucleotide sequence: TGTGCCAGCTCACGTCAAGGGGGCGAGAGGCACTACGAGCAGTACTTC. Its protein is CASSRQGGERHYEQYF.

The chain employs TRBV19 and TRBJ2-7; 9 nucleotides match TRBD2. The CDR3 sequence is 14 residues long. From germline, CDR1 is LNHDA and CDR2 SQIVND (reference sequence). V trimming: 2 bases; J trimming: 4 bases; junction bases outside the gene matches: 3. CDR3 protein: CASSIRTSEYEQYF. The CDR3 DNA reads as TGTGCCAGTAGTATACGGACTAGCGAATACGAGCAGTACTTC.

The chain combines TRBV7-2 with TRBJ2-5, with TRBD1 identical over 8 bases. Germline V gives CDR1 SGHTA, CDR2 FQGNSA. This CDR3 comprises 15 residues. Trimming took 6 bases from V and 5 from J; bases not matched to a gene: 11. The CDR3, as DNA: TGTGCCAGCAGGACCCAAGGACAGGGAGTGGAGACCCAGTACTTC. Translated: CASRTQGQGVETQYF.

CDR3 nucleotides: TGCGCCAGCAGCTTGGGGCCTAGCGCTAACCATGAGCAGTTCTTC. Translation: CASSLGPSANHEQFF. V gene TRBV5-1 combines with J gene TRBJ2-1; D is perhaps TRBD2 (6 bases). Per the germline V gene, CDR1 is SGHRS and CDR2 is YFSETQ. The CDR3 loop spans 15 amino acids. Trimming pared 0 bases from V and 8 bases from J, leaving 15 bases between. Together with reference TRBV5-1 and TRBJ2-1, the CDR3 gives the full variable domain: KAGVTQTPRYLIKTRGQQVTLSCSPISGHRSVSWYQQTPGQGLQFLFEYFSETQRNKGNFPGRFSGRQFSNSRSEMNVSTLELGDSALYLCASSLGPSANHEQFFGPGTRLTVL.

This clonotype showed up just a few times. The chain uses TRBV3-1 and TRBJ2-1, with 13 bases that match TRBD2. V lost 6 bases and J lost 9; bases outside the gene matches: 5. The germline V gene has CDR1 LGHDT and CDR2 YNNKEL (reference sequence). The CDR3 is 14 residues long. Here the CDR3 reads CASRGTSGAGEQFF. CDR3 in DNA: TGTGCCAGCAGGGGGACTAGCGGGGCCGGTGAGCAGTTCTTC.

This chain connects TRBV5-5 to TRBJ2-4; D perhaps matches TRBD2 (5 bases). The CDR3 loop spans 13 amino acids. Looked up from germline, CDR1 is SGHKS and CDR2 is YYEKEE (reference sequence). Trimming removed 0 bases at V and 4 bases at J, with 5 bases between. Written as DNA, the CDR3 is TGTGCCAGCAGCTTGGGACTAAAAAACATTCAGTACTTC. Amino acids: CASSLGLKNIQYF.

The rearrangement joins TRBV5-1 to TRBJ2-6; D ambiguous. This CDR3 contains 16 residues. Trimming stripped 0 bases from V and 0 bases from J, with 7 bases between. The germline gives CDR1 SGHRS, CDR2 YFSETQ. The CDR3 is CASSLGPNSGANVLTF. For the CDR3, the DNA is TGCGCCAGCAGCTTGGGGCCAAACTCTGGGGCCAACGTCCTGACTTTC.

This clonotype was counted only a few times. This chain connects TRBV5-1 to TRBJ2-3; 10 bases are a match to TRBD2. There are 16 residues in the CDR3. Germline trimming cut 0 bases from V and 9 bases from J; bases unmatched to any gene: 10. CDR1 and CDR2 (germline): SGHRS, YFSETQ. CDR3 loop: CASSLGTSGALKTQYF. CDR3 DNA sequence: TGCGCCAGCAGCTTGGGAACTAGCGGGGCCTTGAAGACGCAGTATTTT.

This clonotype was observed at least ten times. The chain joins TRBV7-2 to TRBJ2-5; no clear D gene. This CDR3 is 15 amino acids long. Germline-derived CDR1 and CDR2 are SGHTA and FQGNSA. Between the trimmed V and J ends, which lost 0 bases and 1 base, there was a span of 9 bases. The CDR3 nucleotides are TGTGCCAGCAGCTTAGCGCGCCGGGCCCAAGAGACCCAGTACTTC. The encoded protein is CASSLARRAQETQYF.

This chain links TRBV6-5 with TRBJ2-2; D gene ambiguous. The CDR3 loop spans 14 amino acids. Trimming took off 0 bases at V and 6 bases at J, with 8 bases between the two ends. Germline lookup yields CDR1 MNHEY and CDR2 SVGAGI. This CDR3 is CASSYSKDPGELFF. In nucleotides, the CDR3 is TGTGCCAGCAGTTACTCGAAGGATCCCGGGGAGCTGTTTTTT.

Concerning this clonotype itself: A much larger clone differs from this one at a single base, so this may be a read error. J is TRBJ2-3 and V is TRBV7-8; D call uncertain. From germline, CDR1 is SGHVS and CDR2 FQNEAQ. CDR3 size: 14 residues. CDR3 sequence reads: CTSSSTNRPDTQYF. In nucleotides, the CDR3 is TGTACCAGCAGCTCCACTAATCGTCCAGATACGCAGTATTTT.

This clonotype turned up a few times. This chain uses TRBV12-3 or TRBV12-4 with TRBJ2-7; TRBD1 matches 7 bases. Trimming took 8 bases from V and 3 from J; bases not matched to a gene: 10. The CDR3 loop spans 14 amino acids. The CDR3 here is CASAIGGRDYEQYF. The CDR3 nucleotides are TGTGCCAGCGCTATAGGGGGCAGGGACTACGAGCAGTACTTC.

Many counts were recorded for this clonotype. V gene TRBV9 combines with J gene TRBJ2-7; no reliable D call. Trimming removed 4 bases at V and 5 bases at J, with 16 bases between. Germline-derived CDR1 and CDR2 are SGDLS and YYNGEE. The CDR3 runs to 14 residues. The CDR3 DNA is TGTGCCAGCAGCCCCCGGATGGGTTTCGACGAGCAGTACTTC. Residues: CASSPRMGFDEQYF.

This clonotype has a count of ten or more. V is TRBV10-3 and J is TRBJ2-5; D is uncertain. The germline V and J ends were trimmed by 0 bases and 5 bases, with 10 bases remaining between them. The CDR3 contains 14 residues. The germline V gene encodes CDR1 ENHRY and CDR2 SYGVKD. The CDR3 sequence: CAISESVMGETQYF. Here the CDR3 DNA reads TGTGCCATCAGTGAGTCCGTAATGGGGGAGACCCAGTACTTC.

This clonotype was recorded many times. The CDR3 coding sequence is TGCGCCAGCAGCCAAGACACAGGCACAGATACGCAGTATTTT. The encoded protein is CASSQDTGTDTQYF. The J gene is TRBJ2-3, the V gene TRBV4-3, with D hard to call. V lost 0 bases to trimming and J lost 1 base, with 5 bases between them. This CDR3 is 14 amino acids long. Germline CDR1 LGHNA, CDR2 YSLEER.

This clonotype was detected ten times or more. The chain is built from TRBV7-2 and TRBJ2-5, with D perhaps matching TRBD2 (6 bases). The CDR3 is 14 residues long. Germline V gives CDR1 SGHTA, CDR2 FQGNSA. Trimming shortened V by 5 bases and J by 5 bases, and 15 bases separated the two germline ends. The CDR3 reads CASSRLGELETQYF. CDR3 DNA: TGTGCCAGCAGCCGACTAGGAGAACTTGAGACCCAGTACTTC.

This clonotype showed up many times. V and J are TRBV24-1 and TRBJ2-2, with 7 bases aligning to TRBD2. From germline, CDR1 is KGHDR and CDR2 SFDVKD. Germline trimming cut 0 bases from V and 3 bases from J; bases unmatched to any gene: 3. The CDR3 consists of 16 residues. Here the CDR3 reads CATSDLRGGDTGELFF. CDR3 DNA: TGTGCCACCAGTGATTTGCGGGGAGGGGACACCGGGGAGCTGTTTTTT.

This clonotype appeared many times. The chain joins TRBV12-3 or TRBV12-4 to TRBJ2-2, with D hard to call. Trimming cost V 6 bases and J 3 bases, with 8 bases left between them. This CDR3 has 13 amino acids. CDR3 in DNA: TGTGCCAGCAGCCCTCAGTACACCGGGGAGCTGTTTTTT. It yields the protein CASSPQYTGELFF.

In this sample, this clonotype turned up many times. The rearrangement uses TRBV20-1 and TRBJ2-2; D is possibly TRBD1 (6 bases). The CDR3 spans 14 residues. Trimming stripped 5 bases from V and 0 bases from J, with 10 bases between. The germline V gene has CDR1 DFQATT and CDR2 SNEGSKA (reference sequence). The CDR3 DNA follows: TGCAGTGCTGATGGACAGCCGAACACCGGGGAGCTGTTTTTT. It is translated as CSADGQPNTGELFF.

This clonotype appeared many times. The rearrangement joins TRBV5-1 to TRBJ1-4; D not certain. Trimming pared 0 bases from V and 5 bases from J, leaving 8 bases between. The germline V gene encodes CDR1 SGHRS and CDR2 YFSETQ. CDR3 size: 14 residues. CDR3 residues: CASSLDTLNEKLFF. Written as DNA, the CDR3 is TGCGCCAGCAGCTTGGACACCCTAAATGAAAAACTGTTTTTT.

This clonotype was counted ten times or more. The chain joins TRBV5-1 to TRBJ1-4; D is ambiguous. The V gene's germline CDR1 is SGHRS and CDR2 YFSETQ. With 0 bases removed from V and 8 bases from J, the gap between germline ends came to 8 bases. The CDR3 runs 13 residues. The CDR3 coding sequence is TGCGCCAGCAGCTTGGCCGGGAGAGAAAAACTGTTTTTT. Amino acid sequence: CASSLAGREKLFF. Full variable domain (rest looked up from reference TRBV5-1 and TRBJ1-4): KAGVTQTPRYLIKTRGQQVTLSCSPISGHRSVSWYQQTPGQGLQFLFEYFSETQRNKGNFPGRFSGRQFSNSRSEMNVSTLELGDSALYLCASSLAGREKLFFGSGTQLSVL.

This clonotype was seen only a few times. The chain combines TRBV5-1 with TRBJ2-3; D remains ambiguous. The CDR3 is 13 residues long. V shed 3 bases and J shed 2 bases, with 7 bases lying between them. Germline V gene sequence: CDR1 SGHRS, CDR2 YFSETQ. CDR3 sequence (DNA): TGCGCCAGCAGCTCCCAACTCACAGATACGCAGTATTTT. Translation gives CASSSQLTDTQYF. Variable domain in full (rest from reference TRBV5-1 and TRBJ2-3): KAGVTQTPRYLIKTRGQQVTLSCSPISGHRSVSWYQQTPGQGLQFLFEYFSETQRNKGNFPGRFSGRQFSNSRSEMNVSTLELGDSALYLCASSSQLTDTQYFGPGTRLTVL.